Listed below are T cell receptor beta chains from one sample, sequenced in a study of blood T cell repertoires in COVID-19. TCRdb's table, derived via immunoSEQ multiplex PCR, lists solely in-frame clones and lacks some. This table holds some 57,000 clones, 65% to 85% found once. Input material: peripheral blood. These receptors were collected from a man older than 75 with COVID-19, enrolled during active disease. CDR3s include the opening cysteine and the closing phenylalanine or tryptophan. The D gene is left open where the match is weak. Clone size is stated in some rows and not others, as once, few, many or a class when expanded.

D,size,J,V,CDR3,DNA
-,few,TRBJ1-5,TRBV28,CASSLIRVGGEGNQPQHF,TGTGCCAGCAGTTTAATAAGGGTCGGAGGGGAGGGCAATCAGCCCCAGCATTTT
-,-,TRBJ1-5,TRBV28,CASSRIALNQPQHF,TGTGCCAGCAGCCGCATCGCCCTAAATCAGCCCCAGCATTTT
-,-,TRBJ2-5,TRBV7-2,CASSSSFGETQYF,TGTGCCAGCAGCTCCAGTTTTGGAGAGACCCAGTACTTC
-,-,TRBJ1-5,TRBV9,CASSRTANSNQPQHF,TGTGCCAGCAGTCGGACAGCAAATAGCAATCAGCCCCAGCATTTT
TRBD1,-,TRBJ2-7,TRBV18,CASSPTQGAPANEQYF,TGTGCCAGCTCACCGACCCAGGGGGCTCCAGCCAACGAGCAGTACTTC
-,-,TRBJ2-6,TRBV7-9,CASSIHTSGANVLTF,TGTGCCAGCAGCATTCACACCTCTGGGGCCAACGTCCTGACTTTC
TRBD1,-,TRBJ2-1,TRBV5-5,CASSGTGDPSYNEQFF,TGTGCCAGCAGCGGCACAGGGGACCCCTCCTACAATGAGCAGTTCTTC
TRBD1,once,TRBJ2-7,TRBV28,CASRRRDRISSEQYF,TGTGCCAGCAGGAGGAGGGACAGGATAAGCTCGGAGCAGTACTTC
-,few,TRBJ1-1,TRBV6-5,CASSRTAMNTEAFF,TGTGCCAGCTCGCGGACAGCCATGAACACTGAAGCTTTCTTT
TRBD2,-,TRBJ2-2,TRBV11-2,CASRGTSGGSNTGELFF,TGTGCCAGCAGGGGTACTAGCGGGGGCTCGAACACCGGGGAGCTGTTTTTT
TRBD1,few,TRBJ1-5,TRBV6-2/TRBV6-3,CASSPLRTGTFSNQPQHF,TGTGCCAGCAGTCCCCTCAGGACAGGAACCTTTAGCAATCAGCCCCAGCATTTT
-,few,TRBJ1-2,TRBV6-2/TRBV6-3,CASSDQANYGYTF,TGTGCCAGCAGTGACCAGGCTAACTATGGCTACACCTTC
TRBD2,-,TRBJ2-3,TRBV18,CASSPPSGRVTDTQYF,TGTGCCAGCTCACCGCCTAGCGGGAGGGTCACAGATACGCAGTATTTT
-,-,TRBJ1-2,TRBV7-9,CASSTREDAGYTF,TGTGCCAGCAGCACCAGGGAAGACGCTGGCTACACCTTC
TRBD1,few,TRBJ2-2,TRBV5-5,CASYRGYTGELFF,TGTGCCAGCTACAGGGGATACACCGGGGAGCTGTTTTTT
-,-,TRBJ1-5,TRBV27,CASSLLGGQPQHF,TGTGCCAGCAGTTTATTGGGGGGTCAGCCCCAGCATTTT